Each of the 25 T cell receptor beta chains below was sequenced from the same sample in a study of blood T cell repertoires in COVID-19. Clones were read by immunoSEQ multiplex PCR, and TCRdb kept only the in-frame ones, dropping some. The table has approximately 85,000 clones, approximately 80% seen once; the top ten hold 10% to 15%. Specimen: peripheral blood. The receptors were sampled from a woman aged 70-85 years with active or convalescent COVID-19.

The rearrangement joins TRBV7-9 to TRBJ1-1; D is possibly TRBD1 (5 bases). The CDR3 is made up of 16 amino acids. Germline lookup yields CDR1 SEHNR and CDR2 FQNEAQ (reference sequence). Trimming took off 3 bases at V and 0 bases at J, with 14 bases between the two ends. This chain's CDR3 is CASSLATELMNTEAFF. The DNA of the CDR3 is TGTGCCAGCAGCTTGGCGACAGAGTTAATGAACACTGAAGCTTTCTTT.

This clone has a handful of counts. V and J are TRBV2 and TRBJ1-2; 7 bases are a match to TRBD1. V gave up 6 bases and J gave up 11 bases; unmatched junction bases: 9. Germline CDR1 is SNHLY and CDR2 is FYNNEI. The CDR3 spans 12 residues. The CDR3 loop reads CASSPTGSRYTF. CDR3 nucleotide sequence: TGTGCCAGCAGCCCGACAGGGTCTCGTTACACCTTC.

CDR3 residues: CASSAVGLTGELFF. The DNA of the CDR3 is TGCGCCAGCAGCGCTGTTGGACTAACCGGGGAGCTGTTTTTT. The V call is TRBV5-1, the J call TRBJ2-2, with D possibly TRBD2 on 6 matching bases. Germline V gene data show CDR1 as SGHRS and CDR2 as YFSETQ. This CDR3 region has 14 residues. V lost 4 bases to trimming and J lost 5 bases, with 12 bases between them.

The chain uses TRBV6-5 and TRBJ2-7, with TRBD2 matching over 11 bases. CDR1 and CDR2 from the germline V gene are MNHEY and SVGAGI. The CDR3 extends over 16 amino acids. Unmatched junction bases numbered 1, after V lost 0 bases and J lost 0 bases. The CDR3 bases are TGTGCCAGCAGTTACTCGGGACTAGCGGACTCCTACGAGCAGTACTTC. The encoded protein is CASSYSGLADSYEQYF.

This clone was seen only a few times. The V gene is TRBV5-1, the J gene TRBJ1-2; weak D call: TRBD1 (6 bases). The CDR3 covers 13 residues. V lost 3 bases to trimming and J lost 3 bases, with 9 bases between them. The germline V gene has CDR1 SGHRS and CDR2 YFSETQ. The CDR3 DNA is TGCGCCAGCAGCTCGGACAGATACTATGGCTACACCTTC. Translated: CASSSDRYYGYTF.

Here the CDR3 reads CASSTSGGISYEQYF. The CDR3 nucleotides read TGTGCCAGCAGCACAAGCGGGGGGATCTCCTACGAGCAGTACTTC. The V gene is TRBV7-2, the J gene TRBJ2-7; 9 bases map to TRBD2. Germline values: CDR1 SGHTA, CDR2 FQGNSA. The CDR3 length is 15 residues. Trimming took 5 bases from V and 0 from J; bases not matched to a gene: 5.

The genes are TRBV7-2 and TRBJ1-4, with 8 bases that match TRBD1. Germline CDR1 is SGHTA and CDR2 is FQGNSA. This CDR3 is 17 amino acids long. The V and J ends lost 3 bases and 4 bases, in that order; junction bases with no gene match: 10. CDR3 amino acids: CASSLGTGRPYNEKLFF. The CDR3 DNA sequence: TGTGCCAGCAGCTTGGGGACAGGCCGTCCTTATAATGAAAAACTGTTTTTT.

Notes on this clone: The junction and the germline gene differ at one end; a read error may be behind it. The CDR3 loop reads CASSGTGTNAEAFF. As DNA, the CDR3 is TGTGCCAGCAGCGGTACAGGGACGAACGCTGAAGCTTTCTTT. The chain is built from TRBV7-9 and TRBJ1-1; D possibly corresponds to TRBD1 (6 bases). CDR1 is SEHNR, CDR2 FQNEAQ, per germline (reference sequence). The CDR3 consists of 14 residues. The full variable domain, completed using reference TRBV7-9 and TRBJ1-1, is DTGVSQNPRHKITKRGQNVTFRCDPISEHNRLYWYRQTLGQGPEFLTYFQNEAQLEKSRLLSDRFSAERPKGSFSTLEIQRTEQGDSAMYLCASSGTGTNAEAFFGQGTRLTVV.

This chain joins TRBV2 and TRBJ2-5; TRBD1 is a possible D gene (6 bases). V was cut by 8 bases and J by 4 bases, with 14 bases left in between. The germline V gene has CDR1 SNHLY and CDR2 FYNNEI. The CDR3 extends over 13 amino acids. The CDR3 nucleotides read TGTGCCAGCGGAAAACAGGGTCCAGAGACCCAGTACTTC. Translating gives CASGKQGPETQYF. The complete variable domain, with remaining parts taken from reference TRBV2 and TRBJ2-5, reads EPEVTQTPSHQVTQMGQEVILRCVPISNHLYFYWYRQILGQKVEFLVSFYNNEISEKSEIFDDQFSVERPDGSNFTLKIRSTKLEDSAMYFCASGKQGPETQYFGPGTRLLVL.

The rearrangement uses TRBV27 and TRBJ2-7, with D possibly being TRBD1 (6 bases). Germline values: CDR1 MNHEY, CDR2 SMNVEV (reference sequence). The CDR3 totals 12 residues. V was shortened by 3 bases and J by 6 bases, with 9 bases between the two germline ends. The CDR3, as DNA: TGTGCCAGCAGTTTCACAGGGAGCGAGCAGTACTTC. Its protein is CASSFTGSEQYF.

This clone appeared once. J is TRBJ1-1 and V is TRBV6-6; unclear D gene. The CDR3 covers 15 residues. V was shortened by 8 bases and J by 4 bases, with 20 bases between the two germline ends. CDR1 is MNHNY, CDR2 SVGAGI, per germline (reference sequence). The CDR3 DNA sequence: TGTGCCAGCCGGGAGCGGGAGAATTGGGGCACTGAAGCTTTCTTT. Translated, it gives CASRERENWGTEAFF.

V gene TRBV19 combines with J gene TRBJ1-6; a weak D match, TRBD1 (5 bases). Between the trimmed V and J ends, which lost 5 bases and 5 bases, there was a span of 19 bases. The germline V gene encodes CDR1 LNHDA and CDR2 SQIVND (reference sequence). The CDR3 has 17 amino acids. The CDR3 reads CASSQRNFGGDNSPLHF. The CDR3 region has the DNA TGTGCCAGTAGTCAACGGAATTTCGGGGGTGATAATTCACCCCTCCACTTT.

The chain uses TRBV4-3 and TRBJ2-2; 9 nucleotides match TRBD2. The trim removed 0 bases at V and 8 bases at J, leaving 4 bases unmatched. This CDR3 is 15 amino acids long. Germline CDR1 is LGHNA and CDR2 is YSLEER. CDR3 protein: CASSQDSGGRGELFF. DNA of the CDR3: TGCGCCAGCAGCCAAGATAGCGGGGGCAGGGGGGAGCTGTTTTTT.

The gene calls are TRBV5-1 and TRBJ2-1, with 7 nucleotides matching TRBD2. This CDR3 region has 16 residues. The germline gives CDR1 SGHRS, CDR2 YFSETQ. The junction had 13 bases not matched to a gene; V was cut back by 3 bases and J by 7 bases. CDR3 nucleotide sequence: TGCGCCAGCAGCTCCGGGACTATTCCGGTCGGGAATGAGCAGTTCTTC. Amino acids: CASSSGTIPVGNEQFF.

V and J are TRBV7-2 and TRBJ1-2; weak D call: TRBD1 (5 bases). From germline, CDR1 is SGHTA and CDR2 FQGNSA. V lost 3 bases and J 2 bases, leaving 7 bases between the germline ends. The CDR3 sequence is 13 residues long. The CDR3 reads CASSLTENYGYTF. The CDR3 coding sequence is TGTGCCAGCAGCTTGACAGAGAACTATGGCTACACCTTC.

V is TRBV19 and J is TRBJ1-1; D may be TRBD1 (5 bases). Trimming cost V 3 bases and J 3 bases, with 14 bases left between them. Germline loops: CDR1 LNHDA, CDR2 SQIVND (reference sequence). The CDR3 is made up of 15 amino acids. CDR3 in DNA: TGTGCCAGTAGTATCGGGGGAGGGATTGACACTGAAGCTTTCTTT. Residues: CASSIGGGIDTEAFF.

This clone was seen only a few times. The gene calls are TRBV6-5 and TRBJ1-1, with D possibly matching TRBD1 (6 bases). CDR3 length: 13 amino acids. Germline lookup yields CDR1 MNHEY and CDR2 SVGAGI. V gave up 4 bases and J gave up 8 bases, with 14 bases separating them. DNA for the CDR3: TGTGCCAGCAGTTTTGTCAGGGGATCGGAAGCTTTCTTT. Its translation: CASSFVRGSEAFF.

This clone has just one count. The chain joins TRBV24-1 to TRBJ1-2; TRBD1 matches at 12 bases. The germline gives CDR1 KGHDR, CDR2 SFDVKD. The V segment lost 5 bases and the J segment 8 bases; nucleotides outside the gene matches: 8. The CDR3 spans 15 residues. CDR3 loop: CATSAPGQGAFGYTF. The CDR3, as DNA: TGTGCCACCAGTGCCCCGGGACAGGGGGCGTTCGGCTACACCTTC.

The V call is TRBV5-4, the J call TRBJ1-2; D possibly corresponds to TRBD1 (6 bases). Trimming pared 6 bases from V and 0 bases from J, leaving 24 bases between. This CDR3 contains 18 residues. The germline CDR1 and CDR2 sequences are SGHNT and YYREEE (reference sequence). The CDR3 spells CASTGGGGRDTSNYGYTF. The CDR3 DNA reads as TGTGCCAGCACCGGAGGGGGGGGCCGGGACACCTCTAACTATGGCTACACCTTC.

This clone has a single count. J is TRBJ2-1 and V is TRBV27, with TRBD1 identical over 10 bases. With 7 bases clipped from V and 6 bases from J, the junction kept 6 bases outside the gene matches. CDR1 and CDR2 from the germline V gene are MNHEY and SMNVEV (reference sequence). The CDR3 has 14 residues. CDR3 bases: TGTGCCAGCACTTGGACAGGGGGGGTCAATGAGCAGTTCTTC. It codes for CASTWTGGVNEQFF.

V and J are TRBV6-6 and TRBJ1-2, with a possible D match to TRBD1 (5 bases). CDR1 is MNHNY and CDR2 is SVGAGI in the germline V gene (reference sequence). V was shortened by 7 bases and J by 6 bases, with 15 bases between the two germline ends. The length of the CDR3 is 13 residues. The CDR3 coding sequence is TGTGCCAGCACACCTCAGGGTGTGGATGGCTACACCTTC. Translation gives CASTPQGVDGYTF.

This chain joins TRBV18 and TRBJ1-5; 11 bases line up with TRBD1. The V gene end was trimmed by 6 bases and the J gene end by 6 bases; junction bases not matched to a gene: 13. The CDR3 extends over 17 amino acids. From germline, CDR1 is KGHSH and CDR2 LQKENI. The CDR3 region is CASSQNLPGTGGQPQHF. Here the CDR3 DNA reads TGTGCCAGCTCTCAAAATCTACCTGGGACAGGGGGTCAGCCCCAGCATTTT.

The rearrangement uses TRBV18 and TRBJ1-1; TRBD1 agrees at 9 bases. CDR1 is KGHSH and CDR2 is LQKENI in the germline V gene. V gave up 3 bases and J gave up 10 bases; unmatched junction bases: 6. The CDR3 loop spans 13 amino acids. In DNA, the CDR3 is TGTGCCAGCTCACCTATACAGGGGGCCGGAGCTTTCTTT. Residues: CASSPIQGAGAFF. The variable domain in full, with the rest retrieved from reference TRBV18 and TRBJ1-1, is NAGVMQNPRHLVRRRGQEARLRCSPMKGHSHVYWYRQLPEEGLKFMVYLQKENIIDESGMPKERFSAEFPKEGPSILRIQQVVRGDSAAYFCASSPIQGAGAFFGQGTRLTVV.

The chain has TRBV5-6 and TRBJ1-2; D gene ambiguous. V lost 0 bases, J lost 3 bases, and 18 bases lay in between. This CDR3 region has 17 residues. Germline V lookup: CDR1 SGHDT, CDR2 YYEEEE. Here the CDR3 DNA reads TGTGCCAGCAGCTTGGTTCGGGCAGAGGGCCGGGACTATGGCTACACCTTC. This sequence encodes CASSLVRAEGRDYGYTF.

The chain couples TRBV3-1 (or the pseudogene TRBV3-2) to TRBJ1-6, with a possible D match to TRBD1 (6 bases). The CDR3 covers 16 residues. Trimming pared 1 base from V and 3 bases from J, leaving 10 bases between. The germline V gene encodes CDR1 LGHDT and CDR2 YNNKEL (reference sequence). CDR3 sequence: CASSQVGQIYNSPLHF. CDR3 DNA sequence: TGTGCCAGCAGCCAAGTAGGACAGATCTATAATTCACCCCTCCACTTT.